This record looks at one T cell receptor beta chain sequence and its context. This record belongs to a study of blood T cell repertoires in COVID-19. The V gene end was trimmed by 8 bases and the J gene end by 0 bases; junction bases not matched to a gene: 6. Per the germline V gene, CDR1 is LNHNV and CDR2 is YYDKDF (reference sequence). This CDR3 is 15 amino acids long. This table comes from immunoSEQ multiplex PCR, and its TCRdb copy is limited to in-frame clones, with some not included. The sample consists of a few hundred thousand clones, roughly 90% of them appearing once. The TCR originated in a woman aged 55 to 70 who had recovered from COVID-19. The chain joins TRBV15 to TRBJ1-5, with 8 bases matching TRBD1. The material sequenced was PBMCs or T cells enriched from blood (not recorded which). CDR3 residues: CATARDRYSNQPQHF. The DNA of the CDR3 is TGTGCCACCGCCCGGGACAGGTATAGCAATCAGCCCCAGCATTTT. Complete variable domain (other parts from reference TRBV15 and TRBJ1-5): DAMVIQNPRYQVTQFGKPVTLSCSQTLNHNVMYWYQQKSSQAPKLLFHYYDKDFNNEADTPDNFQSRRPNTSFCFLDIRSPGLGDTAMYLCATARDRYSNQPQHFGDGTRLSIL.